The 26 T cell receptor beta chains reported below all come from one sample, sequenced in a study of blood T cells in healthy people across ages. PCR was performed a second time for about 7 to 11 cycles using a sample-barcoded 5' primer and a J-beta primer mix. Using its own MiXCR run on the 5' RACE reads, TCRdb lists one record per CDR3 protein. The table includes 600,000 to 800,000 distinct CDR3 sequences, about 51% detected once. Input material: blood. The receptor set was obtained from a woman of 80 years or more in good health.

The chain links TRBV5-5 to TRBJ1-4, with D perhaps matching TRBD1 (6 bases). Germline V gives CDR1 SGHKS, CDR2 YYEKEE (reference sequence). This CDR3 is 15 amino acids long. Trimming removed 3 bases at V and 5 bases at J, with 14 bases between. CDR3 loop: CASSWEGQGNEKLFF. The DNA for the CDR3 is TGTGCCAGCAGCTGGGAGGGACAAGGGAATGAAAAACTGTTTTTT.

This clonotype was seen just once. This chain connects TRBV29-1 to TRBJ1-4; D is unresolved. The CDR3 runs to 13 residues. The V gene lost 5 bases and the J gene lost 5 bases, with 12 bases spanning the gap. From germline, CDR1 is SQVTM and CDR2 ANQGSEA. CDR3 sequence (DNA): TGCAGCGTTCAAGGAGGTCCCAATGAAAAACTGTTTTTT. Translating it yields CSVQGGPNEKLFF. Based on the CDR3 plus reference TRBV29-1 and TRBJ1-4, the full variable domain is SAVISQKPSRDICQRGTSLTIQCQVDSQVTMMFWYRQQPGQSLTLIATANQGSEATYESGFVIDKFPISRPNLTFSTLTVSNMSPEDSSIYLCSVQGGPNEKLFFGSGTQLSVL.

CDR3 sequence (DNA): TGCAGCGTTGAAGACAACAGGGGCCTTATGAACACTGAAGCTTTCTTT. As protein: CSVEDNRGLMNTEAFF. The V call is TRBV29-1, the J call TRBJ1-1; TRBD1 aligns across 7 bases. The CDR3 spans 16 residues. The germline CDR1 and CDR2 sequences are SQVTM and ANQGSEA. J gave up 0 bases and V 0 bases, and 7 bases lay outside the gene matches. The full variable domain, its missing parts supplied by reference TRBV29-1 and TRBJ1-1, is SAVISQKPSRDICQRGTSLTIQCQVDSQVTMMFWYRQQPGQSLTLIATANQGSEATYESGFVIDKFPISRPNLTFSTLTVSNMSPEDSSIYLCSVEDNRGLMNTEAFFGQGTRLTVV.

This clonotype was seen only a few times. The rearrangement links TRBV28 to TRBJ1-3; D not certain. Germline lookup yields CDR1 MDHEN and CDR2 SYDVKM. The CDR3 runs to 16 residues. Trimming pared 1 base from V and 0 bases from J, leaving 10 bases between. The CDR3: CASSLSWAFSGNTIYF. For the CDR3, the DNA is TGTGCCAGCAGTTTATCTTGGGCATTCTCTGGAAACACCATATATTTT.

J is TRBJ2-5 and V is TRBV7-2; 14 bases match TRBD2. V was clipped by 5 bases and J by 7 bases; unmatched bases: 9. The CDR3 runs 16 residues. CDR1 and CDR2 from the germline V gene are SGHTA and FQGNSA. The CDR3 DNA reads TGTGCCAGCAGCAAGAGGACTAGCGGGGGGATTGGGACCCAGTACTTC. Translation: CASSKRTSGGIGTQYF.

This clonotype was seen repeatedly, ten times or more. This CDR3 is CSAARLAGTDTQYF. CDR3 sequence (DNA): TGCAGTGCTGCCCGACTAGCGGGCACAGATACGCAGTATTTT. The V gene is TRBV20-1, the J gene TRBJ2-3, with 9 bases that match TRBD2. Germline V gives CDR1 DFQATT, CDR2 SNEGSKA (reference sequence). V dropped 5 bases and J dropped 1; count of bases not matched to a gene: 4. CDR3 size: 14 residues.

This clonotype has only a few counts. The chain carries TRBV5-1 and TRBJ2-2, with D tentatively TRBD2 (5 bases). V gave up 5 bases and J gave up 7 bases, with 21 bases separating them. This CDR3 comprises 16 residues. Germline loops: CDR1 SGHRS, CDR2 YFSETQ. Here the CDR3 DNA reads TGCGCCAGCAGGACTACCGCCTCCCAATCACGCGGGGAGCTGTTTTTT. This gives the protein CASRTTASQSRGELFF.

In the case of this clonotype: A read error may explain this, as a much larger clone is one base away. The CDR3 loop reads CATSRVGSYNEQYF. CDR3 DNA sequence: TGTGCCACCAGCAGAGTGGGATCGTACAATGAGCAGTACTTC. The chain carries TRBV15 and TRBJ2-1; D is ambiguous. The last part of the DNA fits TRBJ2-7 better; the J call may be wrong. The CDR3 loop spans 14 amino acids. Per the germline V gene, CDR1 is LNHNV and CDR2 is YYDKDF (reference sequence).

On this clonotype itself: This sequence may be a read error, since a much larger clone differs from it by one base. In DNA form, the CDR3 reads TGTGCCACCAGTGACGCGGGGCAAAACAATGAGCAGTTCTTC. Translated: CATSDAGQNNEQFF. The rearrangement links TRBV24-1 to TRBJ2-1; D might be TRBD2 (6 bases). The V end lost 4 bases, the J end lost 5 bases, and 11 bases lay between the germline ends. The germline V gene encodes CDR1 KGHDR and CDR2 SFDVKD. The CDR3 extends over 14 amino acids.

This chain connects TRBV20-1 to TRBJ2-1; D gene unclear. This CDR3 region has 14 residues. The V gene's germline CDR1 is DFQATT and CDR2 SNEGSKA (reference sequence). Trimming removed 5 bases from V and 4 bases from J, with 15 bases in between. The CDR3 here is CSAPRSFGYNEQFF. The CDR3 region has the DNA TGCAGTGCTCCCAGGAGCTTCGGTTACAATGAGCAGTTCTTC.

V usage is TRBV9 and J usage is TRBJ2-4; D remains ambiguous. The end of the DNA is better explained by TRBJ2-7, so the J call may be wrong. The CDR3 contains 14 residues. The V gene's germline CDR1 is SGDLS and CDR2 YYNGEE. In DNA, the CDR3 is TGTGCCAGCAGCGCCGCGCAGCAACCCTACGAGCAGTACTTC. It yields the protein CASSAAQQPYEQYF.

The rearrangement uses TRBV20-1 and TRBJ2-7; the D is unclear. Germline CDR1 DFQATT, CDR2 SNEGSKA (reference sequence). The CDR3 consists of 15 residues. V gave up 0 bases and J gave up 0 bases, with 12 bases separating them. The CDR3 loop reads CSARDGQESSYEQYF. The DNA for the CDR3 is TGCAGTGCTAGAGATGGGCAGGAGAGCTCCTACGAGCAGTACTTC.

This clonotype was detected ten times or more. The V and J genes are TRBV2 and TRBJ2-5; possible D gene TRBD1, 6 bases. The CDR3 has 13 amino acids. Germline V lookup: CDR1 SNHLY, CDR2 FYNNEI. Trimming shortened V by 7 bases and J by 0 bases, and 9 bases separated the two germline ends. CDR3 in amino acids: CASKGQYQETQYF. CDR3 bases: TGTGCCAGCAAAGGACAGTACCAAGAGACCCAGTACTTC.

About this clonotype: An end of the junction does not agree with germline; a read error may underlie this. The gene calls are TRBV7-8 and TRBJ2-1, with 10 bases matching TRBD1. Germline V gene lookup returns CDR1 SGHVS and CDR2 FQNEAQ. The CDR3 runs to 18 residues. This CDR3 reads CASSQRLSGQGSGNGQFF. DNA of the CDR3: TGTGCCAGCAGCCAAAGGCTATCGGGACAGGGGTCTGGCAATGGGCAGTTCTTC.

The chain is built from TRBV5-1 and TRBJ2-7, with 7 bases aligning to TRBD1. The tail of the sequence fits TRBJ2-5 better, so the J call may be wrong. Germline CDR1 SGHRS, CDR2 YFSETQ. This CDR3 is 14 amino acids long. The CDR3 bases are TGCGCCAGCAGCTCAGGACAGGACAGGGAGACCCAGTACTTC. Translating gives CASSSGQDRETQYF.

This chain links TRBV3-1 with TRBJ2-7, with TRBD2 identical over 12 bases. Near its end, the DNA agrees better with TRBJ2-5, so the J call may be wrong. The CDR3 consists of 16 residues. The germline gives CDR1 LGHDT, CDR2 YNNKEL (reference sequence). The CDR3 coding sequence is TGTGCCAGCACCCTAGCGGGGGGGCTTCCGGGAGAGACCCAGTACTTC. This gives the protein CASTLAGGLPGETQYF.

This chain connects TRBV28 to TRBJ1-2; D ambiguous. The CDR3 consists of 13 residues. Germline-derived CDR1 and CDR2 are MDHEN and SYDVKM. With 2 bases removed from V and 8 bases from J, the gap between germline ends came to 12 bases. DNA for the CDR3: TGTGCCAGCAGTTTAGATTGGATCGGCGGCTACACCTTC. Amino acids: CASSLDWIGGYTF.

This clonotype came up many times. The chain's CDR3 is CASSLRTEGGETQYF. CDR3 DNA: TGTGCCAGCAGCTTAAGGACTGAAGGGGGAGAGACCCAGTACTTC. The chain links TRBV7-6 to TRBJ2-5; D perhaps matches TRBD1 (6 bases). CDR1 SGHVS and CDR2 FNYEAQ come from the germline V gene. CDR3 size: 15 residues. Trimming pared 2 bases from V and 4 bases from J, leaving 14 bases between.

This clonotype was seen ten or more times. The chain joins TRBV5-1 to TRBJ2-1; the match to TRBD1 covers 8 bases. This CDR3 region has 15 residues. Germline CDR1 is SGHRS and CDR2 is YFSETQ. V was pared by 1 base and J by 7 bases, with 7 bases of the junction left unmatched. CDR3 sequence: CASSLSGQGTNEQFF. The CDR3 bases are TGCGCCAGCAGCTTGTCCGGACAGGGTACAAATGAGCAGTTCTTC.

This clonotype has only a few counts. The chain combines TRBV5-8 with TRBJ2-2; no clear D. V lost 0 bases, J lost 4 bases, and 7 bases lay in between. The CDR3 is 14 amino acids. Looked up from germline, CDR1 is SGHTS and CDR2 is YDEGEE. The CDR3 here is CASSLVVGTGELFF. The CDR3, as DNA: TGTGCCAGCAGCTTGGTGGTTGGCACCGGGGAGCTGTTTTTT. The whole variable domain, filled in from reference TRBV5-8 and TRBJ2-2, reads EAGVTQSPTHLIKTRGQQATLRCSPISGHTSVYWYQQALGLGLQFLLWYDEGEERNRGNFPPRFSGRQFPNYSSELNVNALELEDSALYLCASSLVVGTGELFFGEGSRLTVL.

CDR3 DNA sequence: TGTGCCAGCAGTGACTCCGGGCCGTATGAGACCCAGTACTTC. Translated, it gives CASSDSGPYETQYF. J is TRBJ2-7 and V is TRBV25-1, with no clear D. The J call may not be correct, given that the DNA end is closer to TRBJ2-5. There are 14 residues in the CDR3. CDR1 is MGHDK, CDR2 SYGVNS, per germline.

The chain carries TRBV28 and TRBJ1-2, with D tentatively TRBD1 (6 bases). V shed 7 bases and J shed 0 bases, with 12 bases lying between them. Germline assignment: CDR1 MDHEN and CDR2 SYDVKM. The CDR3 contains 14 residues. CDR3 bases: TGTGCCAGCACCCTACAGGGAGCTAACTATGGCTACACCTTC. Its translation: CASTLQGANYGYTF.

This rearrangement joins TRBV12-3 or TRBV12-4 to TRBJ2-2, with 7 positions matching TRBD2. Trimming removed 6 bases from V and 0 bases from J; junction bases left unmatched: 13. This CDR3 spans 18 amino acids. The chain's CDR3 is CASSDRGLTHANTGELFF. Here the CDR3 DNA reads TGTGCCAGCAGCGACCGGGGACTAACCCACGCGAACACCGGGGAGCTGTTTTTT.

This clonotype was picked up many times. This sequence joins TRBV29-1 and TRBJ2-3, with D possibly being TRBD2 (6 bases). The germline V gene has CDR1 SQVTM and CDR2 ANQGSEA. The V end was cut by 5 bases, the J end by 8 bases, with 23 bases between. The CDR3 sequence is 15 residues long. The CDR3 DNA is TGCAGCGTTCGGGACGAGGCCTTGGGGAGGCGTACGCAGTATTTT. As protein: CSVRDEALGRRTQYF.

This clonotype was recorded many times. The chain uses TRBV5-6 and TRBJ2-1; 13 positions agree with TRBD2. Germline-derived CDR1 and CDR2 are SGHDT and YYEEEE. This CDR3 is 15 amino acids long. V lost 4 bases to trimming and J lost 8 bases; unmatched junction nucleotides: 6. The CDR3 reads CASSVGLAGEDEQFF. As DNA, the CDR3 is TGTGCCAGCAGCGTCGGACTAGCGGGAGAAGATGAGCAGTTCTTC.

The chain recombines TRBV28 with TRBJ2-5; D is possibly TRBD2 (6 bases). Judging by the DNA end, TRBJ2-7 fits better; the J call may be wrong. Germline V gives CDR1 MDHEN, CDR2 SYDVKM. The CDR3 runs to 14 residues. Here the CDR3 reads CASRRGGVTVEQYF. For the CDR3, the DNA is TGTGCCAGCAGGCGAGGCGGGGTGACCGTCGAGCAGTACTTC.